This T cell receptor (beta chain) was profiled in a study of OX40 agonist ivuxolimab in advanced cancers. Study context: Patients' therapy was ivuxolimab, an antibody that acts as an agonist of OX40 (CD134).

The germline CDR1 and CDR2 sequences are SGHKS and YYEKEE (reference sequence). The CDR3 covers 11 residues. Trimming left V 0 bases short and J 4 bases short, with 1 base between. Study outcomes and limitations: Expanded clones were, on average, more numerous among CD8+ T cells than CD4+.

Clones were sequenced by immunoSEQ multiplex PCR, and TCRdb holds only the in-frame ones, with some missing. The table shows some 30,000 clones, with roughly 80% occurring only once. This clone was found a few times. Its antigen is undetermined. This sequence originates from an adult with an advanced solid tumor such as melanoma, head and neck, liver or kidney cancer. The sequenced sample was CD4+ or CD8+ T cells sorted from blood, obtained in a trial of the OX40 agonist ivuxolimab. The chain has TRBV5-5 and TRBJ1-1; D gene unclear. In DNA, the CDR3 is TGTGCCAGCAGCTTGGGCACTGAAGCTTTCTTT. It translates to CASSLGTEAFF.